This entry is about one T cell receptor (beta chain). Its recognized antigen is unknown. No clone much larger than this one lies a single base away; base qualities are absent. These data originate in a study of T cell repertoires and Cas9 in healthy adults (dated by TCRdb to about 2018). Regarding the study in general: SpCas9-reactive T cells were characterized for multi-effector potency, cytotoxicity and lineage determination within the CD4 and CD8 compartments. The study examined preexisting T cell immunity against the Streptococcus pyogenes Cas9 nuclease (SpCas9) used in CRISPR gene editing. Findings and caveats that apply to the study as a whole: Proliferation and function of SpCas9-reactive effector T cells were reported to be mitigated in vitro by SpCas9-reactive regulatory T cells.

All of the donors in the study were healthy humans. From the cysteine through the phenylalanine, the CDR3 covers 13 amino acids. Kept here is only the CDR3 DNA, which spans 39 bases and is read in frame from base 1. In the germline V gene (reference sequence), CDR1 corresponds to MNHEY and CDR2 to SMNVEV. The germline ends are 11 bases apart after V is trimmed by 2 bases and J by 7 bases. Library prep was done by the immunoSEQ multiplex PCR assay. The table comes from immuneACCESS by way of TCRdb, which keeps in-frame sequences with V and J called. Part of the clones is missing from these tables; in studies checked, under half for an unresolved V gene and the rest for unknown reasons. The sample table contains over 14,000 clones; only one count was recorded for 89% of them. In total, the top ten clones hold approximately 1.5% of the sample.

The source of this sequence is a human donor in good health. The rearranged segments are TRBV27 and TRBJ1-1; TRBD1 is possibly the D segment (5 matching bases). The specimen sequenced was Tregs (CD4+, CD25+, CD127-, CD137-, CD154-) from PBMCs; culture status not recorded. The CDR3 protein is CASSLNSGVEAFF. The nucleotide sequence reads as follows: TGTGCCAGCAGTTTAAATTCGGGGGTTGAAGCTTTCTTT.